This TCR beta chain appears in the sequencing data of a study of breast tumors, draining lymph nodes, adjacent tissues. Study findings and constraints: Most tumor T cells seemingly derive from lymph node, then expand in tumor.

The lymph nodes were axillary draining lymph nodes from breast cancer patients. Between the trimmed V and J ends, which lost 4 bases and 8 bases, there was a span of 17 bases. This CDR3 comprises 14 residues. Germline CDR1 is SNHLY and CDR2 is FYNNEI. A note on this clonotype: No antigen is known for it.

TCRdb reanalysed the multiplex PCR reads using MiXCR and keeps one entry per CDR3 protein. The repertoire consists of about 140,000 distinct CDR3 sequences, with 30% to 35% occurring once and the leading ten covering roughly 2.3%. V usage is TRBV2 and J usage is TRBJ1-2; D is undetermined. Sample: axillary lymph node tissue. The TCR originated in a female donor with breast cancer. Some clones in this sample may be carry-over from other donors' samples. The CDR3 DNA is TGTGCCAGCAGTGGATCAGGAGCATTTTACGGCTACACCTTC. This encodes CASSGSGAFYGYTF.